This T cell receptor (beta chain) is drawn from a study of T cell responses to AZD1222 COVID-19 vaccine. Trimming took 4 bases from V and 2 from J, leaving 6 bases between them. The V gene's germline CDR1 is MNHEY and CDR2 SMNVEV (reference sequence). The CDR3 covers 12 residues. The table came from immunoSEQ multiplex PCR; TCRdb's copy has only in-frame clones and leaves some out. The table lists around 140,000 clones, roughly 92% of them singletons. The chain carries TRBV27 and TRBJ2-7; D remains unclear. The TCR comes from an adult in good health. Sequenced here: peripheral blood, sampled on day 0 of AZD1222 vaccination. CDR3 nucleotide sequence: TGTGCCAGCAGTTCGGCACCCTACGAGCAGTACTTC. Translation gives CASSSAPYEQYF.